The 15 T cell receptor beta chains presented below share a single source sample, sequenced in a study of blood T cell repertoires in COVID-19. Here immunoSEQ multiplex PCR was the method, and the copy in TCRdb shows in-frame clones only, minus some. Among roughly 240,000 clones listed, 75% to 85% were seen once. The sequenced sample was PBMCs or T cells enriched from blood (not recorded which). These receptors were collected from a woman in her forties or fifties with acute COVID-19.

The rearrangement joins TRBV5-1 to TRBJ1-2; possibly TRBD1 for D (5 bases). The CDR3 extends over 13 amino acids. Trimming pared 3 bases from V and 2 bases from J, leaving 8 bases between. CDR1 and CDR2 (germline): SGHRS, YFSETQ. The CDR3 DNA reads TGCGCCAGCAGCTCGGACATAAACTATGGCTACACCTTC. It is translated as CASSSDINYGYTF.

The CDR3 spells CASSLEGAMNTEAFF. For the CDR3, the DNA is TGTGCCAGCAGCTTAGAGGGGGCGATGAACACTGAAGCTTTCTTT. V usage is TRBV7-9 and J usage is TRBJ1-1, with TRBD1 matching 7 bases. Germline V lookup: CDR1 SEHNR, CDR2 FQNEAQ (reference sequence). V was clipped by 1 base and J by 0 bases; unmatched bases: 2. The CDR3 loop spans 15 amino acids.

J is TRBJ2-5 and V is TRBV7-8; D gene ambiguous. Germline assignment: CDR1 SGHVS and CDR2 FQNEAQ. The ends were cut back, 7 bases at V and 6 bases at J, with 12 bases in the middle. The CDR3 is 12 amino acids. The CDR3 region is CASTGSTQTQYF. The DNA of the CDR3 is TGTGCCAGCACCGGTAGCACTCAGACCCAGTACTTC. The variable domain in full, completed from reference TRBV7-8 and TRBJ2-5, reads GAGVSQSPRYKVAKRGQDVALRCDPISGHVSLFWYQQALGQGPEFLTYFQNEAQLDKSGLPSDRFFAERPEGSVSTLKIQRTQQEDSAVYLCASTGSTQTQYFGPGTRLLVL.

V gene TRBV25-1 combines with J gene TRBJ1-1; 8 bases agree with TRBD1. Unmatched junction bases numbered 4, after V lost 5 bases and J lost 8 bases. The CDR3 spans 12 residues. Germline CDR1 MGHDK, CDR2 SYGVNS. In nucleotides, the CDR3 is TGTGCCAGCAGTCGGGGGACAGGCGAAGCTTTCTTT. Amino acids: CASSRGTGEAFF.

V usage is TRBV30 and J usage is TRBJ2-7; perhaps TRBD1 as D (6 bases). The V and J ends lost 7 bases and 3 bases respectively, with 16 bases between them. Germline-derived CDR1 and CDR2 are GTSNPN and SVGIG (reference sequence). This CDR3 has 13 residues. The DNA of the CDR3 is TGTGCCTACCAACAGGGACGGGGCTACGAGCAGTACTTC. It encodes CAYQQGRGYEQYF.

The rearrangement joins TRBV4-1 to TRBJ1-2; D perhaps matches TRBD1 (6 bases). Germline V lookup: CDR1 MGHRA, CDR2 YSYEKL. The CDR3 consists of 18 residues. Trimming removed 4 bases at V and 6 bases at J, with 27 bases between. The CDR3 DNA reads TGCGCCAGCAGCCCAAGCCCAACGGCACAGGGCGAACGGGATGGCTACACCTTC. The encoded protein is CASSPSPTAQGERDGYTF.

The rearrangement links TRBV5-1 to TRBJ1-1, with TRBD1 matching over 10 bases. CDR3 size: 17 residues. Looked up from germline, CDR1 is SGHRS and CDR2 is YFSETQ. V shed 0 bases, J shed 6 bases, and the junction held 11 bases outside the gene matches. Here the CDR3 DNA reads TGCGCCAGCAGCTTGGGTCCAAGACAGGGGGCGCATTCTGAAGCTTTCTTT. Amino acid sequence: CASSLGPRQGAHSEAFF.

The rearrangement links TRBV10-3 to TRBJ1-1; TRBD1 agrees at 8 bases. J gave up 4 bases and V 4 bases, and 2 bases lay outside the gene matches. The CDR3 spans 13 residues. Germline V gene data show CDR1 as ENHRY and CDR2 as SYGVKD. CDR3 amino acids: CAISVTGGTEAFF. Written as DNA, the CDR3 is TGTGCCATCAGTGTTACAGGGGGCACTGAAGCTTTCTTT.

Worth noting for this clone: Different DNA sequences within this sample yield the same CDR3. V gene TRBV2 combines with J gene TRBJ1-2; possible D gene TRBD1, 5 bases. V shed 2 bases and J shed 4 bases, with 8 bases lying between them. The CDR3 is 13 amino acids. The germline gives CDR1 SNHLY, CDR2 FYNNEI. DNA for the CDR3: TGTGCCAGCAGTGAACGGGGGTCCTATGGCTACACCTTC. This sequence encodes CASSERGSYGYTF.

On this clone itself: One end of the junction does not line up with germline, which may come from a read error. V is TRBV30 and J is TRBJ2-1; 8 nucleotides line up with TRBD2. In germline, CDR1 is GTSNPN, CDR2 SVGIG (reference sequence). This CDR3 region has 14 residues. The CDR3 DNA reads TGTGCCTGGAGTACTAGCGGCTCCCACAATGAGCAGTTCTTC. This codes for CAWSTSGSHNEQFF.

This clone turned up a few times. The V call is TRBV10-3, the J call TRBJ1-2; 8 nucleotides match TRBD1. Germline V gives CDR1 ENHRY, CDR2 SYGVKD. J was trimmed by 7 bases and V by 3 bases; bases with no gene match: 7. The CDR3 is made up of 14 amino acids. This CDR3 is CAISEMTGVGGYTF. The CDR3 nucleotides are TGTGCCATCAGTGAAATGACAGGGGTCGGTGGCTACACCTTC.

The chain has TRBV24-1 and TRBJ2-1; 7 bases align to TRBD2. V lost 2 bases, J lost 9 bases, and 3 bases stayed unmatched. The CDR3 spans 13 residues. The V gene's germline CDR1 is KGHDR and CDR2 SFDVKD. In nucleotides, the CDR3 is TGTGCCACCAGTGATTGGGGGGGGTCTGAGCAGTTCTTC. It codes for CATSDWGGSEQFF.

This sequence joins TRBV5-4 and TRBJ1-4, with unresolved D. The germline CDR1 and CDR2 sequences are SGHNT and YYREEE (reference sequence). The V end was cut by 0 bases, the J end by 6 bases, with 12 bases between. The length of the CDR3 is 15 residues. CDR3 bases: TGTGCCAGCAGCTTGGCGACGGGCGGGGATGAAAAACTGTTTTTT. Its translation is CASSLATGGDEKLFF. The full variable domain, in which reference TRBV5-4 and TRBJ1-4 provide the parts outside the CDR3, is ETGVTQSPTHLIKTRGQQVTLRCSSQSGHNTVSWYQQALGQGPQFIFQYYREEENGRGNFPPRFSGLQFPNYSSELNVNALELDDSALYLCASSLATGGDEKLFFGSGTQLSVL.

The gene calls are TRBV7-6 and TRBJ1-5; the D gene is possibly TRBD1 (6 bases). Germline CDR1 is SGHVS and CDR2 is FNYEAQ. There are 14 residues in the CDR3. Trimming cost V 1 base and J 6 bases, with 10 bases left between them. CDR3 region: CASSLGRGSQPQHF. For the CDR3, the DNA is TGTGCCAGCAGCTTAGGCAGGGGATCTCAGCCCCAGCATTTT.

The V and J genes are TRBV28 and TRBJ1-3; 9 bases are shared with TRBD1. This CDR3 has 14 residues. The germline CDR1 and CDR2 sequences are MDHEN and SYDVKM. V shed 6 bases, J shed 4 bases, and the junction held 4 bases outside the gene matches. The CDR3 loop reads CASRVGQGGNTIYF. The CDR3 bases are TGTGCCAGCAGAGTGGGACAGGGCGGAAACACCATATATTTT.